Described below is a single T cell receptor beta chain sequence and its context. The antigen it recognizes is unknown. Per-base qualities were not stored, and no clone one base away is much larger. The cohort comprised several hundred healthy bone marrow donors. At the time of sampling, all cohort members were nominally healthy, though unrecorded immune exposures were likely present. CMV serostatus was recorded as positive for almost 300 and negative for about 50% of the 666 cohort members, whereas no CMV serostatus was recorded for the donor in question. A peripheral blood sample was provided by each donor, and peripheral blood mononuclear cells were used for TCR beta sequencing. Genomic DNA extraction from the blood cell samples was performed with the Qiagen DNeasy Blood Extraction Kit. The trim is 3 bases for V and 8 bases for J, with a gap of 16 bases between the germline ends. Based on the germline V gene, the CDR1 and CDR2 sequences are ENHRY and SYGVKD. The CDR3 sequence holds 15 residues, the cysteine and phenylalanine included. Just CDR3 DNA is preserved here, 45 bases in frame from base 1.

Library preparation was by the immunoSEQ multiplex PCR assay. A mixture of 60 forward primers for TCR Vbeta segments and 13 reverse primers for TCR Jbeta segments was used in the multiplex PCR. The CDR3 region of rearranged TCR beta genes was amplified from genomic DNA with a multiplex PCR assay. The amplified TCR beta libraries were sequenced on the Illumina HiSeq System as 87-base-pair reads. As for the authors' bioinformatics: A later analysis tallied some 79 million unique TCR beta chains across the 660 or so repertoires, and 10 million to 11 million of those chains were shared by two or more donors. A nearest-neighbor algorithm error-corrected the raw reads and collapsed the reads into unique sequences, merging closely related sequences to remove PCR and sequencing errors. V, D and J gene segments were assigned by aligning CDR3 sequences to IMGT reference sequences. Each retained sequence needed at least a six-nucleotide match to both a V gene segment and a J gene segment. A rearrangement counted as productive if the CDR3 had no stop codons and remained in frame with V and J, and every other rearrangement counted as non-productive. Following IMGT convention, CDR3 was defined as the stretch from the second conserved V-encoded cysteine to the conserved J-encoded phenylalanine. In an earlier analysis of around 640 of the donors, sequences lacking an unambiguous match to a single V gene segment were excluded. In an earlier analysis of approximately 560 of the donors, a V segment was called functional when productive rearrangements were above 56.7%, and segregating when the standard deviation between donors exceeded 5%. A statistical classification framework was built for diagnosing cytomegalovirus status from the catalog of TCR beta chain sequences. A later analysis assigned V and J genes by comparing TCR nucleotide sequences with IMGT/GENE-DB human TR gene sequences. In a later analysis, CDR3 sequences and most-parsimonious VDJ recombination scenarios were assigned using the TCRdist pipeline. In a later analysis, each TCR beta chain was defined by its CDR3 amino acid sequence together with its V-gene family, and reads without a unique V-gene family were excluded. As a way to deal with suspected cross-contamination and a sequencing artifact, a later analysis dropped 592 nucleotide sequences that were highly shared and had low generation probability. For each public chain, a later analysis derived a clonal expansion index from normalized ranks of inferred template counts within each repertoire. In a later analysis, generation probabilities were computed with a VDJ recombination model fitted to out-of-frame rearrangements, and the resulting probabilities were checked against IGoR. In a later analysis, TCR-TCR, TCR-HLA and TCR-CMV co-occurrence was scored with hypergeometric tests, and a repertoire-size bias correction was applied to TCR pairs. A later analysis estimated false discovery rates by permuting HLA or CMV assignments 20 times. A later analysis grouped co-occurring TCRs with DBSCAN, adding TCRdist sequence similarity when clustering within HLA-allele-positive subsets. For co-occurrence clustering, repertoires with fewer than 30,000 or more than 120,000 public chains were excluded, along with 4 to 6 repertoires with anomalous nucleotide sharing. Entries here come from immuneACCESS through TCRdb and include only in-frame sequences with V and J called. Some clones fail to appear in such tables; in the studies checked, an unresolved V gene covers under half of the shortfall, and the cause of the remainder is unknown. Clonal size and the V and J genes are those of that table, whereas D and trimming came from the DNA. Recorded for this sample are approximately 130,000 clones; 70% to 80% of them occurred a single time. The ten largest clones take up roughly 2.7% of the sample.

This sample is part of a study of cytomegalovirus exposure and HLA in healthy donors (dated 2017 in TCRdb). General notes on the study: An earlier analysis of approximately 550 of the donors reported approximately 290 Gb of sequence data and more than 90 million unique TCR beta sequences from some 180 million T cells. Alongside the repertoire data, information on donor age, sex, ethnicity and CMV serostatus was compiled. Because of strong linkage in the cohort, roughly five DR-DQ haplotypes were treated as single units for association and clustering. The study was designed to test whether signatures of past pathogen exposure could be identified by cataloging public T cell receptors. Every repertoire in the discovery cohort had been generated on one and the same sequencing platform. Among about 400 genotyped donors of the cohort, an average of about 220,000 unique TCR beta nucleotide sequences was sequenced per donor, of which about 18% were non-productive. The study combined high-throughput TCR immunosequencing, statistical association of individual TCRs with disease status, and machine learning to predict cytomegalovirus infection status. The later analysis used no new phenotypic data to find candidate immune exposures, relying instead on TCR beta sequences and their occurrence across donors. An earlier analysis of 450 to 750 of the donors used high-throughput TCR beta sequencing to judge whether each TCR beta V gene segment behaved as functional or pseudogenic. A later genetic analysis took genome-wide SNP genotypes for about 55% of the 666 donors and used that subset as a discovery cohort. In addition to the first cohort of 500 to 850 subjects, a separate validation cohort of 120 different subjects was used. Around 300 gigabases of sequencing data and roughly 90 million unique TCR sequences were included in an early release covering several hundred HLA-typed donors. To study patterns of TCR occurrence, a later analysis re-analyzed previously published TCR beta repertoires from under 750 donors and added high-resolution HLA genotyping. Of the approximately 400 genotyped donors, about 84% fell in the genetic ancestry cluster associated with self-reported Caucasian donors. The number of donors typed differed by locus, with 629-630 for A, B, C, DRB1 and DQB1, approximately 500 for DQA1, about 610 for DPA1, and approximately 470 for DPB1. The study used immunosequencing to profile the T cell repertoires of approximately 630 subjects and linked those repertoires to cytomegalovirus serostatus. Both class I and class II loci were covered by HLA typing, at four-digit resolution.

Here is what the overall study found, with its caveats: A later genetic analysis associated a missense DCLRE1C variant with V-gene and J-gene trimming of TCR beta chains, and an independent cohort replicated the association. HLA typing was unavailable for some donors at each locus, so association tests used only the typed subset. In both the original and validation cohorts, the classifier was reported to diagnose cytomegalovirus status with high specificity and sensitivity. Compared with the roughly 670-donor mean, donors in an Asian-associated ancestry cluster had fewer N-insertions in productive TCRs, according to a later genetic analysis. In a later analysis, HLA-associated TCR beta chains showed more clonal expansion and lower generation probabilities than non-associated chains that were equally common. It was suggested by the authors that the approach could potentially be generalized to other disease states and immunological phenotypes. Immune exposure information for the cohort was limited to CMV serostatus. When HLA alleles, especially DR and DQ, strongly co-occurred, attributing TCR associations to individual alleles was difficult. In an earlier analysis of approximately 590 of the donors, most TCR beta V segments appeared in productive rearrangements about 87% or about 30% of the time, broadly matching IMGT annotations. In a later analysis, several top co-occurrence clusters were reported to appear linked to parvovirus B19, influenza, CMV and Epstein-Barr virus. Linkage disequilibrium might explain the correlated functional status among segregating V segments, but an unknown experimental factor could not be ruled out. A later analysis found that TCR association rates varied across HLA loci, with DRB1 alleles showing the most associated TCRs and HLA-C alleles the fewest. The sequencing pipeline was judged likely to have produced a cluster of highly shared sequence variants as a technical artifact. A few of the identified cytomegalovirus-associated TCR beta chains were confirmed in vitro to be specific for cytomegalovirus antigens. The earlier analysis of 450 to 700 of the donors excluded seventeen rarely observed V segments, including chromosome 9 orphons, because counts were too low. Some IMGT-functional V segments, including TRBV6-2 and TRBV6-3, could not be distinguished by the 87-base-pair reads and were therefore excluded. A further reported finding was that TCR beta sequences accurately predicted the HLA-A and HLA-B alleles for most subjects in the first cohort. Most TCR sequences were observed very rarely across donors, whereas some public TCRs were present in many individuals. A total of 150 or so TCR beta chains were listed by the study as associated with cytomegalovirus. A later analysis found that most CMV-associated TCR beta chains appeared HLA-restricted, with HLA associations seemingly driven largely by CMV exposure. Roughly uniform sequencing depth across donors was assumed in presence/absence analyses, although this assumption may not hold. The cohort was sequenced for TCR beta chains only, and without alpha or paired-chain data the features that could be detected were limited. Specific HLA alleles were associated with over 15,000 TCR beta sequences at a false discovery rate of 0.05 in a later analysis.

Specimen: PBMCs. The sequence is built from TRBV10-3 and TRBJ1-4, with the D gene not confidently named. This clonotype was obtained from a human donor in good health. The CDR3 amino acid sequence is: CAISDPRWEGEKLFF. The DNA sequence reads TGTGCCATCAGTGACCCTAGATGGGAGGGAGAAAAACTGTTTTTT.